Below are 5 T cell receptor beta chains sequenced from a single sample in a study of blood T cell repertoires in COVID-19. Profiling relied on immunoSEQ multiplex PCR, and the TCRdb table lists in-frame clones only, not all of them. Altogether approximately 93,000 clones are present, approximately 77% being singletons, with the ten largest covering about 10%. The specimen was peripheral blood. The origin of the receptors is a woman aged 80 or over with acute or convalescent COVID-19.

CDR3 DNA: TGTGCCAGCAGTCTAGTACACCTTAACTATGGCTACACCTTC. Its translation: CASSLVHLNYGYTF. V usage is TRBV7-9 and J usage is TRBJ1-2; D unresolved. The CDR3 sequence is 14 residues long. CDR1 is SEHNR and CDR2 is FQNEAQ in the germline V gene (reference sequence). V was clipped by 6 bases and J by 1 base, with 12 bases between them.

The table lists this clone with a count of one. This chain connects TRBV19 to TRBJ2-1; TRBD2 agrees at 9 bases. CDR1 and CDR2 (germline): LNHDA, SQIVND (reference sequence). The CDR3 loop spans 14 amino acids. V lost 7 bases to trimming and J lost 4 bases; unmatched junction nucleotides: 5. The CDR3 DNA follows: TGTGCCAGTACCCCGACTAGCGGATACAATGAGCAGTTCTTC. Protein sequence: CASTPTSGYNEQFF.

This chain connects TRBV3-1 (or the pseudogene TRBV3-2) to TRBJ2-5; the match to TRBD2 covers 8 bases. The CDR3 contains 17 residues. Trimming at V came to 1 base and at J to 1 base, leaving 8 bases not matched to a gene. Germline V lookup: CDR1 LGHDT, CDR2 YNNKEL (reference sequence). The chain's CDR3 is CASSQGAGLAGQETQYF. The CDR3 DNA sequence: TGTGCCAGCAGCCAAGGGGCGGGGCTAGCGGGCCAAGAGACCCAGTACTTC.

V gene TRBV18 combines with J gene TRBJ1-1; a weak D match, TRBD1 (6 bases). From germline, CDR1 is KGHSH and CDR2 LQKENI. The CDR3 consists of 13 residues. V was trimmed by 6 bases and J by 3 bases, leaving 11 bases between them. The CDR3 nucleotides read TGTGCCAGCTCGCAGGGGTCTGACACTGAAGCTTTCTTT. Translated, it gives CASSQGSDTEAFF.

The V gene is TRBV20-1, the J gene TRBJ2-1, with a possible D match to TRBD1 (5 bases). CDR3 length: 15 amino acids. Germline V gene lookup returns CDR1 DFQATT and CDR2 SNEGSKA (reference sequence). V gave up 3 bases and J gave up 0 bases, with 12 bases separating them. The CDR3 sequence: CSASKGPSSYNEQFF. The CDR3 coding sequence is TGCAGTGCTAGTAAGGGGCCTAGCTCCTACAATGAGCAGTTCTTC.